This TCR beta chain derives from a study of PD-1 blockade in mismatch repair-deficient tumors. TCRdb keeps only in-frame clones here, not all; method: immunoSEQ multiplex PCR. The sample has 76,000 or so clones, approximately 80% seen once. The V gene's germline CDR1 is SGHAT and CDR2 FQDESV (reference sequence). The V and J ends lost 1 base and 2 bases, in that order; junction bases with no gene match: 1. The CDR3 is made up of 14 amino acids. The specimen was peripheral blood, collected 44 weeks after starting pembrolizumab. The chain carries TRBV11-1 and TRBJ2-5, with 7 bases identical to TRBD1. The sequence came from an adult with mismatch repair-deficient cancer. The CDR3 nucleotides are TGTGCCAGCAGCTTAGGGGGACAGCAAGAGACCCAGTACTTC. The encoded protein is CASSLGGQQETQYF.